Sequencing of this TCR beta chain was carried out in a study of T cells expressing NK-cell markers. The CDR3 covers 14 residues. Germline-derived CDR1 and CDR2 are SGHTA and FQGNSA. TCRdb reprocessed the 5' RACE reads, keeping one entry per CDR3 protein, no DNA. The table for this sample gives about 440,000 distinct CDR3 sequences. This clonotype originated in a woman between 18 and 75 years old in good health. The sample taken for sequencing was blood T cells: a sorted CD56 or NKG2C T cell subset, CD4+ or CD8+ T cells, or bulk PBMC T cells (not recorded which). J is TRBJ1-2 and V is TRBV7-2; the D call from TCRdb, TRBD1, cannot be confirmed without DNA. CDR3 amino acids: CASSLAAGPIGYTF.